These 18 T cell receptor beta chains were all obtained from the same sample, sequenced in a study of blood T cell repertoires in COVID-19. Assay: immunoSEQ multiplex PCR; the TCRdb copy retains only in-frame clones and omits some. The sample includes 250,000 to 300,000 clones, about 88% of them seen just once. The material sequenced was peripheral blood. The receptors come from a woman aged 70 to 79 with COVID-19, enrolled during active disease.

With respect to this clone: At one of its ends the junction is not consistent with the germline gene, which may arise from a read error. The chain combines TRBV19 with TRBJ1-5, with 12 positions matching TRBD1. The germline CDR1 and CDR2 sequences are LNHDA and SQIVND (reference sequence). The length of the CDR3 is 16 residues. The CDR3 bases are TGTGCCGGTAGTAGTTGGGACAGGGGGCGCGATCAGCCCCAGCATTTT. Its translation: CAGSSWDRGRDQPQHF. The full variable domain, its missing parts supplied by reference TRBV19 and TRBJ1-5, is DGGITQSPKYLFRKEGQNVTLSCEQNLNHDAMYWYRQDPGQGLRLIYYSQIVNDFQKGDIAEGYSVSREKKESFPLTVTSAQKNPTAFYLCAGSSWDRGRDQPQHFGDGTRLSIL.

The genes are TRBV11-2 and TRBJ1-1, with D maybe TRBD1 (5 bases). CDR1 and CDR2 (germline): SGHAT, FQNNGV. CDR3 size: 14 residues. Trimming shortened V by 3 bases and J by 11 bases, and 19 bases separated the two germline ends. The CDR3 DNA reads TGTGCCAGCAGCTTGAGGTTATTTCAGGGATCGGCTTTCTTT. Translating it yields CASSLRLFQGSAFF. The entire variable domain, with the rest obtained from reference TRBV11-2 and TRBJ1-1, is as follows: EAGVAQSPRYKIIEKRQSVAFWCNPISGHATLYWYQQILGQGPKLLIQFQNNGVVDDSQLPKDRFSAERLKGVDSTLKIQPAKLEDSAVYLCASSLRLFQGSAFFGQGTRLTVV.

The rearrangement links TRBV27 to TRBJ1-5, with D perhaps matching TRBD1 (5 bases). This CDR3 has 13 residues. Germline V gene sequence: CDR1 MNHEY, CDR2 SMNVEV (reference sequence). V lost 6 bases to trimming and J lost 1 base, with 7 bases between them. CDR3 region: CASRRGSNQPQHF. DNA for the CDR3: TGTGCCAGCAGGCGGGGGAGCAATCAGCCCCAGCATTTT.

The chain combines TRBV28 with TRBJ2-7; a weak D match, TRBD1 (6 bases). This CDR3 has 14 amino acids. Germline-derived CDR1 and CDR2 are MDHEN and SYDVKM. V was cut by 2 bases and J by 2 bases, with 10 bases left in between. This CDR3 is CASSLTGLTYEQYF. CDR3 bases: TGTGCCAGCAGTTTAACAGGGCTAACCTACGAGCAGTACTTC.

About this clone: The sample has other DNA sequences that encode this CDR3 too. This chain links TRBV6-6 with TRBJ2-2, with a possible D match to TRBD2 (6 bases). Per the germline V gene, CDR1 is MNHNY and CDR2 is SVGAGI (reference sequence). Trimming shortened V by 0 bases and J by 7 bases, and 6 bases separated the two germline ends. This CDR3 is 13 amino acids long. CDR3 DNA sequence: TGTGCCAGCAGTTACTCGGGAGGCGGGGAGCTGTTTTTT. This sequence encodes CASSYSGGGELFF.

V gene TRBV28 combines with J gene TRBJ2-7; TRBD2 might be the D (6 bases). CDR1 and CDR2 (germline): MDHEN, SYDVKM. Trimming pared 5 bases from V and 7 bases from J, leaving 15 bases between. This CDR3 spans 13 amino acids. The CDR3 bases are TGTGCCAGCAGTCTACCCCCCGGGAGAGAGCAGTACTTC. Its protein product is CASSLPPGREQYF.

The chain couples TRBV30 to TRBJ1-1, with D perhaps TRBD1 (5 bases). This CDR3 is built from 15 residues. Germline V lookup: CDR1 GTSNPN, CDR2 SVGIG (reference sequence). Trimming took 1 base from V and 10 from J, leaving 22 bases between them. This CDR3 reads CAWSAQGLPQRGAFF. CDR3 nucleotide sequence: TGTGCCTGGAGTGCCCAGGGACTACCTCAGAGAGGAGCTTTCTTT.

This chain links TRBV7-6 with TRBJ2-2; 7 nucleotides agree with TRBD2. The CDR3 is 18 residues long. Germline CDR1 is SGHVS and CDR2 is FNYEAQ. V lost 0 bases to trimming and J lost 0 bases; unmatched junction nucleotides: 7. This CDR3 reads CASSLASYGGSNTGELFF. The DNA of the CDR3 is TGTGCCAGCAGCTTAGCGTCATACGGGGGGTCGAACACCGGGGAGCTGTTTTTT.

This clone was seen just once. The V call is TRBV5-1, the J call TRBJ2-7; TRBD1 aligns across 8 bases. Germline CDR1 reads SGHRS; CDR2 reads YFSETQ. With V trimmed by 7 bases and J by 6 bases, 9 bases remained unmatched. The CDR3 has 13 amino acids. This CDR3 reads CASQGQGLSEQYF. As DNA, the CDR3 is TGCGCCAGCCAAGGACAGGGTTTGTCCGAGCAGTACTTC. Full variable domain (rest looked up from reference TRBV5-1 and TRBJ2-7): KAGVTQTPRYLIKTRGQQVTLSCSPISGHRSVSWYQQTPGQGLQFLFEYFSETQRNKGNFPGRFSGRQFSNSRSEMNVSTLELGDSALYLCASQGQGLSEQYFGPGTRLTVT.

The rearrangement joins TRBV19 to TRBJ1-1, with a possible D match to TRBD1 (5 bases). Trimming removed 6 bases from V and 7 bases from J, with 15 bases in between. The CDR3 spans 13 residues. Looked up from germline, CDR1 is LNHDA and CDR2 is SQIVND (reference sequence). CDR3 coding DNA: TGTGCCAGTAGCGCGACAGCCCAGGGTGAAGCTTTCTTT. As protein: CASSATAQGEAFF. Using reference TRBV19 and TRBJ1-1 for the parts outside the CDR3, the full variable domain is DGGITQSPKYLFRKEGQNVTLSCEQNLNHDAMYWYRQDPGQGLRLIYYSQIVNDFQKGDIAEGYSVSREKKESFPLTVTSAQKNPTAFYLCASSATAQGEAFFGQGTRLTVV.

The chain is built from TRBV14 and TRBJ2-7; D may be TRBD1 (6 bases). The CDR3 spans 13 residues. The V end lost 6 bases, the J end lost 3 bases, and 12 bases lay between the germline ends. CDR1 and CDR2 (germline): SGHDN, FVKESK. Here the CDR3 DNA reads TGTGCCAGCAGTCCAGGGGTAGGCTACGAGCAGTACTTC. As protein: CASSPGVGYEQYF.

The CDR3 DNA follows: TGTGCCAGCTCTGGCAGGGGCCGGCGCGGTCCGGACTATGGCTACACCTTC. Residues: CASSGRGRRGPDYGYTF. This chain connects TRBV2 to TRBJ1-2; D is perhaps TRBD1 (6 bases). The CDR3 is made up of 17 amino acids. Germline-derived CDR1 and CDR2 are SNHLY and FYNNEI. V was shortened by 8 bases and J by 3 bases, with 25 bases between the two germline ends.

This chain uses TRBV19 with TRBJ1-4; D may be TRBD1 (5 bases). This CDR3 contains 15 residues. Trimming removed 0 bases from V and 1 base from J, with 6 bases in between. CDR1 LNHDA and CDR2 SQIVND come from the germline V gene (reference sequence). CDR3 DNA sequence: TGTGCCAGTAGTATAGACGGGGGAACTAATGAAAAACTGTTTTTT. It specifies CASSIDGGTNEKLFF.

The chain is built from TRBV7-2 and TRBJ1-2, with TRBD1 matching 9 bases. This CDR3 is built from 15 residues. Trimming at V came to 6 bases and at J to 7 bases, leaving 12 bases not matched to a gene. Germline V gene data show CDR1 as SGHTA and CDR2 as FQGNSA. The CDR3 protein is CASSPSTGGGLGYTF. In DNA form, the CDR3 reads TGTGCCAGCAGTCCTTCCACAGGGGGCGGTCTTGGCTACACCTTC.

This clone was recorded only once. The rearrangement joins TRBV7-2 to TRBJ1-2; D is uncertain. This CDR3 region has 13 residues. The V end lost 3 bases, the J end lost 8 bases, and 13 bases lay between the germline ends. Germline V gene lookup returns CDR1 SGHTA and CDR2 FQGNSA. The CDR3 loop is CASSFTWREGYTF. The CDR3 bases are TGTGCCAGCAGCTTCACTTGGAGGGAAGGCTACACCTTC.

The V call is TRBV5-6, the J call TRBJ1-6, with unresolved D. The length of the CDR3 is 12 residues. The V gene's germline CDR1 is SGHDT and CDR2 YYEEEE. The germline V and J ends were trimmed by 7 bases and 9 bases, with 11 bases remaining between them. CDR3 coding DNA: TGTGCCAGCCGGCAGGTTGGTTCACCCCTCCACTTT. As protein: CASRQVGSPLHF.

V gene TRBV18 combines with J gene TRBJ1-5; tentative D call: TRBD1 (5 bases). This CDR3 has 16 residues. Germline CDR1 and CDR2: KGHSH and LQKENI. Between the trimmed V and J ends, which lost 2 bases and 9 bases, there was a span of 20 bases. The CDR3 nucleotides read TGTGCCAGCTCACCAGGGGCAGGTGAGCCCTACTCGCCCCAGCATTTT. Residues: CASSPGAGEPYSPQHF.

The chain combines TRBV4-3 with TRBJ1-1; tentatively, D is TRBD1 (6 bases). The germline V and J ends were trimmed by 0 bases and 0 bases, with 14 bases remaining between them. The CDR3 is 17 residues long. Germline V CDR1 and CDR2: LGHNA, YSLEER. The CDR3, as DNA: TGCGCCAGCAGCCAAGAAGCGACAGGCTTCATGAACACTGAAGCTTTCTTT. Translated, it gives CASSQEATGFMNTEAFF.